A single sample gave rise to the 18 T cell receptor beta chains below, sequenced in a study of T-cell memory formation after mild COVID-19. TCRdb processed the 5' RACE reads anew with MiXCR; each CDR3 protein has one entry. The data contain about 200,000 distinct CDR3 sequences, under 20% of them singletons. The sample consisted of PBMCs or a T cell subset sorted from them (not recorded which). Receptors originate from an adult woman who had mild COVID-19 (a few samples of this study predate the infection). Cell type and time point are not known.

The chain joins TRBV12-3 or TRBV12-4 to TRBJ2-6, with unresolved D. V was pared by 6 bases and J by 3 bases, with 6 bases between. The CDR3 extends over 13 amino acids. CDR3 sequence reads: CASSPGGANVLTF. DNA for the CDR3: TGTGCCAGCAGCCCGGGTGGGGCCAACGTCCTGACTTTC.

This clonotype was observed a handful of times. The rearrangement joins TRBV7-9 to TRBJ2-3; D is uncertain. The V and J ends lost 5 bases and 0 bases respectively, with 12 bases between them. CDR1 is SEHNR, CDR2 FQNEAQ, per germline (reference sequence). This CDR3 contains 15 residues. CDR3 sequence (DNA): TGTGCCAGCAGCCGTGGTCTAACCAGCACAGATACGCAGTATTTT. It specifies CASSRGLTSTDTQYF.

The chain employs TRBV5-1 and TRBJ1-1, with a tentative D call TRBD1 (6 bases). The CDR3 is 14 amino acids. Germline CDR1 and CDR2: SGHRS and YFSETQ. V was clipped by 1 base and J by 5 bases, with 12 bases between them. The CDR3 nucleotides are TGCGCCAGCAGCTTGAGGGCAGGGGAAACTGAAGCTTTCTTT. It encodes CASSLRAGETEAFF. Drawing the rest from reference TRBV5-1 and TRBJ1-1, the complete variable domain is KAGVTQTPRYLIKTRGQQVTLSCSPISGHRSVSWYQQTPGQGLQFLFEYFSETQRNKGNFPGRFSGRQFSNSRSEMNVSTLELGDSALYLCASSLRAGETEAFFGQGTRLTVV.

The chain recombines TRBV27 with TRBJ2-6; 8 bases map to TRBD1. Germline-derived CDR1 and CDR2 are MNHEY and SMNVEV (reference sequence). There are 17 residues in the CDR3. Unmatched junction bases numbered 13, after V lost 8 bases and J lost 4 bases. For the CDR3, the DNA is TGTGCCAGCCTCCCGGACAGGGCCCTACTCGGGGCCAACGTCCTGACTTTC. Its protein is CASLPDRALLGANVLTF.

The gene calls are TRBV5-1 and TRBJ2-7; 8 bases agree with TRBD1. V gave up 4 bases and J gave up 0 bases; unmatched junction bases: 9. The CDR3 spans 16 residues. Germline assignment: CDR1 SGHRS and CDR2 YFSETQ. Here the CDR3 reads CASSPTTGVGSYEQYF. CDR3 nucleotides: TGCGCCAGCAGCCCCACGACAGGGGTAGGCTCCTACGAGCAGTACTTC.

This clonotype was recorded a few times. The chain recombines TRBV18 with TRBJ2-7, with 7 bases matching TRBD1. The J segment lost 0 bases and the V segment lost 3 bases, leaving 8 bases of the junction unmatched. Germline V lookup: CDR1 KGHSH, CDR2 LQKENI. The CDR3 is made up of 16 amino acids. CDR3 sequence (DNA): TGTGCCAGCTCACCTAGACAGGGAAAGAACTCCTACGAGCAGTACTTC. Amino acid sequence: CASSPRQGKNSYEQYF.

V usage is TRBV7-2 and J usage is TRBJ1-2, with TRBD1 matching over 9 bases. Germline trimming cut 1 base from V and 4 bases from J; bases unmatched to any gene: 10. This CDR3 has 17 residues. CDR1 is SGHTA and CDR2 is FQGNSA in the germline V gene. The CDR3: CASSLDAGQGLTYGYTF. In DNA form, the CDR3 reads TGTGCCAGCAGCTTAGATGCGGGACAGGGTTTGACCTATGGCTACACCTTC.

V is TRBV19 and J is TRBJ2-3; TRBD1 might be the D (6 bases). V was pared by 5 bases and J by 0 bases, with 12 bases between. The germline gives CDR1 LNHDA, CDR2 SQIVND (reference sequence). This CDR3 has 15 amino acids. The CDR3 nucleotides are TGTGCCAGTAGTGCCAGGGGTCTTAGCACAGATACGCAGTATTTT. It is translated as CASSARGLSTDTQYF. The variable domain in full, completed from reference TRBV19 and TRBJ2-3, reads DGGITQSPKYLFRKEGQNVTLSCEQNLNHDAMYWYRQDPGQGLRLIYYSQIVNDFQKGDIAEGYSVSREKKESFPLTVTSAQKNPTAFYLCASSARGLSTDTQYFGPGTRLTVL.

The chain employs TRBV12-3 or TRBV12-4 and TRBJ2-3; D is possibly TRBD2 (7 bases). Trimming left V 5 bases short and J 1 base short, with 13 bases between. This CDR3 contains 15 residues. CDR3 sequence (DNA): TGTGCCAGCAGTCCGCGGGGGCTCCGCACAGATACGCAGTATTTT. Translated, it gives CASSPRGLRTDTQYF.

The table lists this clonotype with a few counts. The chain couples TRBV9 to TRBJ2-5; TRBD1 aligns across 9 bases. Trimming took 4 bases from V and 5 from J; bases not matched to a gene: 9. The germline V gene encodes CDR1 SGDLS and CDR2 YYNGEE. The CDR3 spans 15 residues. The CDR3 protein is CASSSTGGPSETQYF. In DNA form, the CDR3 reads TGTGCCAGCAGCTCAACAGGGGGCCCCTCGGAGACCCAGTACTTC.

CDR3 sequence (DNA): TGTGCCAGCAGTACAGGGATTAGGAACACTGAAGCTTTCTTT. This sequence encodes CASSTGIRNTEAFF. The genes are TRBV12-3 or TRBV12-4 and TRBJ1-1; weak D call: TRBD1 (6 bases). Deletions cut 5 bases from V and 1 base from J, with 11 bases between. The CDR3 runs to 14 residues.

CDR3 sequence (DNA): TGTGCCAGCAGCTCCTCACGCAACGGACTCGAGCAGTACTTC. Translated: CASSSSRNGLEQYF. The genes are TRBV7-2 and TRBJ2-7; possible D gene TRBD2, 5 bases. Germline values: CDR1 SGHTA, CDR2 FQGNSA. Deletions cut 4 bases from V and 6 bases from J, with 16 bases between. This CDR3 has 14 amino acids.

This chain links TRBV20-1 with TRBJ2-7, with 9 positions matching TRBD1. Germline CDR1 reads DFQATT; CDR2 reads SNEGSKA (reference sequence). CDR3 length equals 13 residues. Germline trimming cut 5 bases from V and 5 bases from J; bases unmatched to any gene: 7. DNA for the CDR3: TGCAGTGCTTCCGGGACAGGGACCCACGAGCAGTACTTC. This translates into CSASGTGTHEQYF.

This clonotype was seen more than once but under ten times. The chain couples TRBV25-1 to TRBJ1-5; 9 nucleotides match TRBD1. In germline, CDR1 is MGHDK, CDR2 SYGVNS. After removal of 6 bases from V and 6 bases from J, the junction contained 15 bases not matched to a gene. CDR3 length: 17 amino acids. The CDR3: CASSQTGTGLSSQPQHF. The CDR3 DNA sequence: TGTGCCAGCAGCCAGACCGGGACAGGGTTATCCAGTCAGCCCCAGCATTTT.

This clonotype was counted at least ten times. J is TRBJ2-7 and V is TRBV6-5, with a tentative D call TRBD2 (7 bases). The CDR3 covers 15 residues. The germline V gene has CDR1 MNHEY and CDR2 SVGAGI. The ends were cut back, 6 bases at V and 2 bases at J, with 17 bases in the middle. The CDR3, as DNA: TGTGCCAGCAGCCGCGGGGCGGGGGACACCTACGAGCAGTACTTC. Translated, it gives CASSRGAGDTYEQYF.

This chain uses TRBV4-1 with TRBJ2-5; maybe TRBD2 (6 bases). The ends were cut back, 0 bases at V and 5 bases at J, with 13 bases in the middle. The CDR3 covers 15 residues. From germline, CDR1 is MGHRA and CDR2 YSYEKL. CDR3 nucleotide sequence: TGCGCCAGCAGCCAAGACGGGGGTGGGGGGGAGACCCAGTACTTC. Translation gives CASSQDGGGGETQYF.

This clonotype has a handful of counts. The gene calls are TRBV18 and TRBJ2-7, with a tentative D call TRBD1 (6 bases). This CDR3 spans 15 amino acids. V was shortened by 5 bases and J by 2 bases, with 16 bases between the two germline ends. Germline CDR1 is KGHSH and CDR2 is LQKENI. CDR3: CASSSKNTGPYEQYF. The CDR3 DNA sequence: TGTGCCAGCTCATCTAAGAACACAGGGCCCTACGAGCAGTACTTC.

This clonotype was observed a few times. The V gene is TRBV12-3 or TRBV12-4, the J gene TRBJ1-1; D is perhaps TRBD1 (6 bases). The CDR3 runs to 13 residues. V gave up 3 bases and J gave up 7 bases, with 12 bases separating them. CDR3 sequence: CASSLGGAGEAFF. CDR3 DNA: TGTGCCAGCAGTTTGGGGGGGGCGGGTGAAGCTTTCTTT.